Listed here are 17 T cell receptor beta chains from one sample, sequenced in a study of cytomegalovirus exposure and HLA in healthy donors. The PCR made use of 60 Vbeta and 13 Jbeta primers. Clones were read by immunoSEQ multiplex PCR, and TCRdb kept only the in-frame ones, dropping some. The sample consists of more than 80,000 clones, around 64% of them appearing once. Sequenced material: PBMCs. The receptors were gathered from a human donor in good health.

DNA of the CDR3: TGTGCCAGCAGTAAAGACCGGGACACTGTCTATGGCTACACCTTC. This encodes CASSKDRDTVYGYTF. The chain combines TRBV6-5 with TRBJ1-2; possibly TRBD1 for D (6 bases). The CDR3 spans 15 residues. CDR1 MNHEY and CDR2 SVGAGI come from the germline V gene. V lost 5 bases and J 4 bases, leaving 17 bases between the germline ends.

CDR3 in DNA: TGTGCCAGCAGCGGCGGGACTAGCAGCGCCGAGCAGTACTTC. Translating it yields CASSGGTSSAEQYF. The chain recombines TRBV5-4 with TRBJ2-7; 9 bases are a match to TRBD2. With V trimmed by 4 bases and J by 6 bases, 8 bases remained unmatched. The CDR3 spans 14 residues. The V gene's germline CDR1 is SGHNT and CDR2 YYREEE (reference sequence).

This clone was recorded a few times. The J gene is TRBJ2-7, the V gene TRBV21-1; the D segment call TRBD1 is taken from the table without a DNA check. TRBV21-1 is tagged as a pseudogene. The CDR3 sequence is 16 residues long. The DNA for the CDR3 is TGTGCCAGCAGCCCGCAGGCCTCGGGACAGCCTTACGAGCAGTACTTC. It codes for CASSPQASGQPYEQYF.

This chain joins TRBV6-1 and TRBJ2-3; 14 bases fit TRBD2. The CDR3 sequence is 17 residues long. Germline CDR1 MNHNS, CDR2 SASEGT. V lost 4 bases, J lost 1 base, and 4 bases stayed unmatched. CDR3 sequence: CASSGLAGGPGTDTQYF. The DNA of the CDR3 is TGTGCCAGCAGTGGACTAGCGGGGGGGCCTGGCACAGATACGCAGTATTTT.

This clone was counted a single time. The genes are TRBV7-9 and TRBJ1-6; TRBD1 is a possible D gene (6 bases). CDR3 size: 14 residues. V lost 5 bases to trimming and J lost 13 bases, with 18 bases between them. Germline CDR1 and CDR2: SEHNR and FQNEAQ (reference sequence). This chain's CDR3 is CASSDSTGHRPLHF. The CDR3 DNA is TGTGCCAGCAGCGACTCGACAGGCCACCGGCCCCTCCACTTT.

The sample holds a few counts of this clone. The chain links TRBV5-8 to TRBJ1-1; no clear D. The V gene lost 6 bases and the J gene lost 11 bases, with 11 bases spanning the gap. Germline V gene data show CDR1 as SGHTS and CDR2 as YDEGEE. This CDR3 is 10 amino acids long. The CDR3 DNA reads as TGTGCCAGCACGAGGTGGAGGGCTTTCTTT. Amino acids: CASTRWRAFF.

This chain connects TRBV11-3 to TRBJ2-1; 12 bases line up with TRBD1. This CDR3 region has 15 residues. V shed 5 bases, J shed 9 bases, and the junction held 8 bases outside the gene matches. CDR1 is SGHNT, CDR2 YENEEA, per germline. CDR3 bases: TGTGCCAGCAGCCCGTCCGGGACAGGGGGCGGTGAGCAGTTCTTC. Its protein is CASSPSGTGGGEQFF.

Only a few counts were recorded for this clone. The rearrangement links TRBV2 to TRBJ2-5; 11 bases fit TRBD2. CDR3 size: 15 residues. Germline CDR1 reads SNHLY; CDR2 reads FYNNEI. Unmatched junction bases numbered 8, after V lost 8 bases and J lost 3 bases. This CDR3 reads CASDTSTSGEETQYF. DNA of the CDR3: TGTGCCAGCGATACGTCGACTAGCGGGGAAGAGACCCAGTACTTC.

The gene calls are TRBV27 and TRBJ2-7; TRBD2 matches 13 bases. Trimming took 1 base from V and 6 from J; bases not matched to a gene: 9. The CDR3 is 17 amino acids. Germline CDR1 and CDR2: MNHEY and SMNVEV (reference sequence). In DNA form, the CDR3 reads TGTGCCAGCAGTTTATTGGGACTAGCGGGGTCAGCTCTCGAGCAGTACTTC. The encoded protein is CASSLLGLAGSALEQYF.

This clone was found once. This chain links TRBV11-2 with TRBJ2-7; D is possibly TRBD2 (6 bases). V dropped 5 bases and J dropped 3 bases, with 14 bases sitting between them. The germline V gene encodes CDR1 SGHAT and CDR2 FQNNGV. This CDR3 contains 14 residues. The CDR3 is CASSGVGGSYEQYF. The CDR3 nucleotides are TGTGCCAGCAGCGGCGTTGGGGGGAGCTACGAGCAGTACTTC.

This clone was observed a handful of times. The chain couples TRBV5-1 to TRBJ1-2; D might be TRBD1 (5 bases). The CDR3 sequence is 13 residues long. Trimming stripped 5 bases from V and 7 bases from J, with 15 bases between. Germline CDR1 reads SGHRS; CDR2 reads YFSETQ. The DNA for the CDR3 is TGCGCCAGCAGTGAGGGGCAGGGAGGTGGCTACACCTTC. Protein sequence: CASSEGQGGGYTF.

This clone was seen once. The CDR3 DNA reads TGTGCCATCCGACAGGGGGCTTGGATCACTGAAGCTTTCTTT. It encodes CAIRQGAWITEAFF. The chain uses TRBV2 and TRBJ1-1, with TRBD1 matching 10 bases. V lost 10 bases, J lost 4 bases, and 9 bases stayed unmatched. Germline V lookup: CDR1 SNHLY, CDR2 FYNNEI. The CDR3 has 14 amino acids.

The V gene is TRBV27, the J gene TRBJ1-5; D possibly corresponds to TRBD1 (6 bases). V lost 1 base and J lost 1, with 11 bases in between. The CDR3 covers 16 residues. The V gene's germline CDR1 is MNHEY and CDR2 SMNVEV (reference sequence). As DNA, the CDR3 is TGTGCCAGCAGTTTATATGGGGGCCGGAGCAATCAGCCCCAGCATTTT. Protein: CASSLYGGRSNQPQHF.

Comment on this clone: Other DNA sequences in this specimen translate into the identical CDR3. The chain couples TRBV18 to TRBJ1-2; the D gene is possibly TRBD1 (5 bases). CDR3 length: 13 residues. Germline assignment: CDR1 KGHSH and CDR2 LQKENI. V was clipped by 2 bases and J by 8 bases, with 12 bases between them. The CDR3 loop reads CASSPGQGNGYTF. CDR3 DNA sequence: TGTGCCAGCTCACCAGGGCAGGGTAACGGCTACACCTTC.

V usage is TRBV6-6 and J usage is TRBJ1-2, with D maybe TRBD1 (6 bases). Trimming stripped 8 bases from V and 8 bases from J, with 21 bases between. The CDR3 loop spans 14 amino acids. CDR1 is MNHNY and CDR2 is SVGAGI in the germline V gene (reference sequence). Here the CDR3 reads CASGAIAGAGGYTF. DNA for the CDR3: TGTGCCAGCGGCGCTATAGCGGGGGCGGGCGGCTACACCTTC.

The J gene is TRBJ1-2, the V gene TRBV5-6; no clear D. Germline values: CDR1 SGHDT, CDR2 YYEEEE. The CDR3 sequence is 14 residues long. The V and J ends lost 0 bases and 0 bases respectively, with 6 bases between them. CDR3 coding DNA: TGTGCCAGCAGCTTGGGAGGAGCTAACTATGGCTACACCTTC. It is translated as CASSLGGANYGYTF.

V and J are TRBV6-5 and TRBJ2-5; the D gene is possibly TRBD2 (5 bases). The CDR3 is 14 residues long. V was trimmed by 6 bases and J by 5 bases, leaving 16 bases between them. Germline values: CDR1 MNHEY, CDR2 SVGAGI. CDR3 sequence reads: CASSRASIIETQYF. In DNA form, the CDR3 reads TGTGCCAGCAGCCGGGCTAGCATCATCGAGACCCAGTACTTC.